Listed here is a single TCR beta chain. The sample originates from a study of blood T cell repertoires in COVID-19. Looking at the study overall: Specimens from acute and convalescent COVID-19 originated in the United States, Italy and Spain.

Study processing details: It was from reference gene primer amplification that nucleated cell counts were estimated. Generated by immunoSEQ multiplex PCR, the TCRdb table keeps only in-frame clones and is missing some. V and J calls plus clone size are reproduced from that table; the DNA served to infer D and trimming. The profile shows about 300,000 clones, about 91% of them singletons. Sequenced material: peripheral blood. The TCR comes from a woman between 25 and 40 years old who had recovered from COVID-19.

For the CDR3, the DNA is TGTGCCAGCAGTCTAGGGACAGGGGGCACTGAAGCTTTCTTT. Translation gives CASSLGTGGTEAFF. The V and J genes are TRBV28 and TRBJ1-1; TRBD1 aligns across 11 bases. The trim removed 5 bases at V and 4 bases at J, leaving 3 bases unmatched. CDR3 length: 14 residues. CDR1 is MDHEN and CDR2 is SYDVKM in the germline V gene. The variable domain in full, completed from reference TRBV28 and TRBJ1-1, reads DVKVTQSSRYLVKRTGEKVFLECVQDMDHENMFWYRQDPGLGLRLIYFSYDVKMKEKGDIPEGYSVSREKKERFSLILESASTNQTSMYLCASSLGTGGTEAFFGQGTRLTVV.